Below are 6 T cell receptor beta chains sequenced from a single sample in a study of T cell responses to AZD1222 COVID-19 vaccine. Here immunoSEQ multiplex PCR was the method, and the copy in TCRdb shows in-frame clones only, minus some. Here the sample spans 150,000 or so clones, around nine tenths being singletons. Specimen: peripheral blood, collected on day 0 of AZD1222 vaccination. All receptors derive from an adult in good health.

CDR3 residues: CASSSHRSFEAFF. The CDR3 bases are TGTGCCAGCAGTTCCCACAGGTCTTTTGAAGCTTTCTTT. The gene calls are TRBV28 and TRBJ1-1, with D possibly TRBD1 on 5 matching bases. The germline V and J ends were trimmed by 4 bases and 7 bases, with 13 bases remaining between them. Germline CDR1 MDHEN, CDR2 SYDVKM. CDR3 length equals 13 residues.

The J gene is TRBJ1-2, the V gene TRBV27; TRBD1 matches at 7 bases. The V segment lost 6 bases and the J segment 8 bases; nucleotides outside the gene matches: 6. Per germline, CDR1 MNHEY and CDR2 SMNVEV (reference sequence). CDR3 length: 12 residues. Written as DNA, the CDR3 is TGTGCCAGCAGAGAGGGGGCGGGCGGCTACACCTTC. This translates into CASREGAGGYTF.

This clone was detected once. The rearrangement uses TRBV7-3 and TRBJ1-1; D remains ambiguous. The V gene's germline CDR1 is SGHTA and CDR2 FQGTGA. The CDR3 runs 15 residues. The germline V and J ends were trimmed by 5 bases and 5 bases, with 18 bases remaining between them. CDR3 sequence reads: CASSQKSLGLTEAFF. CDR3 sequence (DNA): TGTGCCAGCAGCCAAAAGAGCCTAGGGTTGACTGAAGCTTTCTTT.

This sequence joins TRBV2 and TRBJ1-4, with 10 positions matching TRBD1. CDR3 length: 15 amino acids. Germline loops: CDR1 SNHLY, CDR2 FYNNEI. After removal of 8 bases from V and 3 bases from J, the junction contained 6 bases not matched to a gene. CDR3 sequence: CASRRGTGANEKLFF. The CDR3 DNA reads as TGTGCCAGCCGTCGAGGGACAGGGGCTAATGAAAAACTGTTTTTT. The complete variable domain, with remaining parts taken from reference TRBV2 and TRBJ1-4, reads EPEVTQTPSHQVTQMGQEVILRCVPISNHLYFYWYRQILGQKVEFLVSFYNNEISEKSEIFDDQFSVERPDGSNFTLKIRSTKLEDSAMYFCASRRGTGANEKLFFGSGTQLSVL.

Regarding this clone: The sample carries other DNA sequences with the same CDR3. This rearrangement joins TRBV20-1 to TRBJ1-2; D unclear. The CDR3 contains 11 residues. The germline CDR1 and CDR2 sequences are DFQATT and SNEGSKA (reference sequence). V was cut by 6 bases and J by 2 bases, with 7 bases left in between. The CDR3 reads CSARPNYGYTF. The CDR3 DNA reads TGCAGTGCAAGACCGAACTATGGCTACACCTTC.

CDR3 residues: CASSGDRDEKLFF. The CDR3 DNA follows: TGTGCCAGTAGTGGGGACAGAGATGAAAAACTGTTTTTT. V usage is TRBV19 and J usage is TRBJ1-4, with 7 bases aligning to TRBD1. The CDR3 has 13 amino acids. CDR1 and CDR2 from the germline V gene are LNHDA and SQIVND (reference sequence). V shed 5 bases and J 6 bases; nucleotides not matched to a gene: 3.